The 10 T cell receptor beta chains given below trace back to one sample, sequenced in a study of yellow fever vaccine responses in identical twins. MiXCR was run by TCRdb on the RT-PCR reads, yielding one entry per CDR3 protein. The sample shows some 20,000 distinct CDR3 sequences, 65% to 75% of them seen only once. The sample consisted of T cells from blood (PBMCs), unsorted or a sorted subset (not recorded which), taken before or after yellow fever vaccination (not recorded which). The receptors here all came from a woman aged 18-35 years who received the yellow fever vaccine.

This clonotype was recorded a few times. This chain links TRBV6-1 with TRBJ2-1, with D maybe TRBD1 (6 bases). CDR3 size: 14 residues. V was trimmed by 3 bases and J by 0 bases, leaving 6 bases between them. The germline V gene has CDR1 MNHNS and CDR2 SASEGT. CDR3 amino acids: CASSEDSSYNEQFF. For the CDR3, the DNA is TGTGCCAGCAGTGAGGACAGCTCCTACAATGAGCAGTTCTTC.

The sample holds a few counts of this clonotype. The chain uses TRBV5-5 and TRBJ1-4; the D gene is possibly TRBD1 (5 bases). This CDR3 has 15 amino acids. Germline values: CDR1 SGHKS, CDR2 YYEKEE (reference sequence). V was trimmed by 4 bases and J by 6 bases, leaving 16 bases between them. As DNA, the CDR3 is TGTGCCAGCAGCCTCTTTGGGGGAGAAGATGAAAAACTGTTTTTT. Its translation: CASSLFGGEDEKLFF.

J is TRBJ2-1 and V is TRBV19, with a tentative D call TRBD2 (5 bases). V lost 5 bases and J 15 bases, leaving 26 bases between the germline ends. The CDR3 sequence is 15 residues long. Germline CDR1 LNHDA, CDR2 SQIVND (reference sequence). The CDR3: CASSPRESPGDVLFF. CDR3 DNA sequence: TGTGCCAGTAGTCCAAGGGAGTCCCCCGGCGATGTGCTGTTCTTC.

The genes are TRBV28 and TRBJ2-6; no reliable D call. Germline CDR1 MDHEN, CDR2 SYDVKM. With 4 bases removed from V and 2 bases from J, the gap between germline ends came to 9 bases. This CDR3 is built from 15 residues. CDR3 in DNA: TGTGCCAGCAGTTCTACATATACTGGGGCCAACGTCCTGACTTTC. Residues: CASSSTYTGANVLTF.

The genes are TRBV24-1 and TRBJ2-5, with 7 bases fitting TRBD1. CDR3 length: 15 amino acids. The germline V gene has CDR1 KGHDR and CDR2 SFDVKD. V was pared by 5 bases and J by 2 bases, with 7 bases of the junction left unmatched. In DNA form, the CDR3 reads TGTGCCACCAGTGGGGGATGGGACAGACAAGAGACCCAGTACTTC. This gives the protein CATSGGWDRQETQYF.

The chain employs TRBV19 and TRBJ2-3; no firm D call. V shed 3 bases and J shed 1 base, with 8 bases lying between them. Germline V gene lookup returns CDR1 LNHDA and CDR2 SQIVND (reference sequence). The CDR3 is 14 amino acids. The CDR3 DNA sequence: TGTGCCAGTAGTATCGGGCAGGGCACAGATACGCAGTATTTT. Amino acids: CASSIGQGTDTQYF.

The V call is TRBV10-1, the J call TRBJ2-2; 8 bases line up with TRBD2. Germline assignment: CDR1 WNHNN and CDR2 SYGVQD (reference sequence). This CDR3 contains 15 residues. With V trimmed by 3 bases and J by 7 bases, 7 bases remained unmatched. DNA for the CDR3: TGCGCCAGCAGTGATTCGCGGGGGGCCGTCGGGGAGCTGTTTTTT. It encodes CASSDSRGAVGELFF.

The chain links TRBV18 to TRBJ1-1, with D uncertain. The CDR3 is 14 amino acids. CDR1 and CDR2 (germline): KGHSH, LQKENI. The V and J ends lost 2 bases and 2 bases respectively, with 9 bases between them. CDR3: CASSPYPDNTEAFF. The CDR3 coding sequence is TGTGCCAGCTCACCATATCCGGATAACACTGAAGCTTTCTTT.

A few counts support this clonotype. This chain joins TRBV5-6 and TRBJ2-7; maybe TRBD1 (6 bases). Trimming stripped 4 bases from V and 1 base from J, with 12 bases between. The CDR3 runs 14 residues. The V gene's germline CDR1 is SGHDT and CDR2 YYEEEE. CDR3 nucleotides: TGTGCCAGCAGCCCATACCAGGGGTCCTACGAGCAGTACGTC. This sequence encodes CASSPYQGSYEQYV.

This chain's CDR3 is CASSDGVNSNQPQHF. CDR3 coding DNA: TGTGCCAGCAGTGATGGCGTGAATAGCAATCAGCCCCAGCATTTT. J is TRBJ1-5 and V is TRBV2; D call uncertain. CDR1 and CDR2 from the germline V gene are SNHLY and FYNNEI. CDR3 length equals 15 residues. V lost 3 bases, J lost 0 bases, and 9 bases lay in between.